The 5 T cell receptor beta chains below were found in one sample sequenced in a study of CD8+ T cells in alopecia areata. Extracted from the samples, RNA was reverse transcribed into cDNA to serve as the sequencing template. Assay: immunoSEQ multiplex PCR; the TCRdb copy retains only in-frame clones and omits some. The table lists some 170,000 clones, roughly 60% of them singletons. The sample here was CD4+ T cells sorted from blood, taken at week 0. These receptor sequences come from a human donor with alopecia areata.

CDR3: CASSYQPGTSNSPLHF. CDR3 sequence (DNA): TGTGCCAGCAGTTACCAGCCCGGGACCTCTAATTCACCCCTCCACTTT. The genes are TRBV6-5 and TRBJ1-6; D is possibly TRBD1 (5 bases). This CDR3 has 16 amino acids. Per the germline V gene, CDR1 is MNHEY and CDR2 is SVGAGI. V lost 2 bases and J 6 bases, leaving 14 bases between the germline ends.

This clone was detected only a few times. The V and J genes are TRBV28 and TRBJ2-1, with D unresolved. Trimming removed 5 bases at V and 12 bases at J, with 14 bases between. Looked up from germline, CDR1 is MDHEN and CDR2 is SYDVKM. The CDR3 runs to 12 residues. DNA for the CDR3: TGTGCCAGCAGTCCATCAATCGTTGGGCAGTTCTTC. Protein sequence: CASSPSIVGQFF.

This clone was counted only a few times. The chain is built from TRBV18 and TRBJ1-1; no definite D call. This CDR3 has 15 amino acids. V lost 3 bases to trimming and J lost 2 bases, with 13 bases between them. Per the germline V gene, CDR1 is KGHSH and CDR2 is LQKENI. CDR3 loop: CASSPYGPVNTEAFF. CDR3 nucleotide sequence: TGTGCCAGCTCACCGTACGGACCTGTCAACACTGAAGCTTTCTTT.

V usage is TRBV4-1 and J usage is TRBJ2-7; D call uncertain. Germline V gene sequence: CDR1 MGHRA, CDR2 YSYEKL. CDR3 size: 14 residues. With 3 bases removed from V and 4 bases from J, the gap between germline ends came to 13 bases. The CDR3 spells CASSHPGPNYEQYF. DNA for the CDR3: TGCGCCAGCAGCCACCCAGGACCAAATTACGAGCAGTACTTC.

V is TRBV29-1 and J is TRBJ1-2; maybe TRBD1 (5 bases). V lost 1 base to trimming and J lost 6 bases, with 18 bases between them. The CDR3 totals 15 residues. Germline V gives CDR1 SQVTM, CDR2 ANQGSEA. CDR3 in DNA: TGCAGCGTTGAAGGGGGACTTTCCTCGGGGAATGGCTACACCTTC. This codes for CSVEGGLSSGNGYTF.